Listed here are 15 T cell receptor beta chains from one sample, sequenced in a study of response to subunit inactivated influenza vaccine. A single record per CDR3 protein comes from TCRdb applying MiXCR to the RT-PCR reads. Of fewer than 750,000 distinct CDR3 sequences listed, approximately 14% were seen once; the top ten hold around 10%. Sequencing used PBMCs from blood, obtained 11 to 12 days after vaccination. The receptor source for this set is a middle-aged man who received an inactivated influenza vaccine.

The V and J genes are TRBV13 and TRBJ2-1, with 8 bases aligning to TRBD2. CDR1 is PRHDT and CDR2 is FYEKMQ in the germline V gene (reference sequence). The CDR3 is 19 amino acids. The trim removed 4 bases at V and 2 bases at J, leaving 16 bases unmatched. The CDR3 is CASSCVPVGGRIPYNEQFF. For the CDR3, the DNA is TGTGCCAGCAGCTGTGTGCCTGTCGGCGGGAGGATACCCTACAATGAGCAGTTCTTC.

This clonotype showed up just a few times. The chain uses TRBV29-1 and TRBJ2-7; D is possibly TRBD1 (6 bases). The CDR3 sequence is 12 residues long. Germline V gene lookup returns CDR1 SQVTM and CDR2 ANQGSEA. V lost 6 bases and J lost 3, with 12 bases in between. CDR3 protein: CSVVTGYYEQYF. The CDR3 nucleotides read TGCAGCGTAGTGACAGGCTACTACGAGCAGTACTTC.

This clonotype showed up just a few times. The CDR3: CASSFPGSREFF. CDR3 DNA sequence: TGTGCCAGCAGCTTCCCGGGGAGCCGGGAGTTCTTC. The rearrangement uses TRBV7-9 and TRBJ2-1, with D possibly matching TRBD2 (5 bases). This CDR3 has 12 amino acids. With 3 bases removed from V and 14 bases from J, the gap between germline ends came to 14 bases. Germline assignment: CDR1 SEHNR and CDR2 FQNEAQ (reference sequence).

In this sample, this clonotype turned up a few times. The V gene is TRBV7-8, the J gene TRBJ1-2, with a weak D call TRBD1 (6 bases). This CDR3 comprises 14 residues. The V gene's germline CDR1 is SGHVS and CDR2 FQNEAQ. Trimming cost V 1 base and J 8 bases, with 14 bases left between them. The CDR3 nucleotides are TGTGCCAGCAGCTTAGATTGGGGGGCCGGCGGCTACACCTTC. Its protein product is CASSLDWGAGGYTF.

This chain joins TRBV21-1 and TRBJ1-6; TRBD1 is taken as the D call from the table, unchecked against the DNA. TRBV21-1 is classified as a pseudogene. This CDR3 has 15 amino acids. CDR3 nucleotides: TGTGCCAGCAGCACGCGGGACAGGGGAAATTCACCCCTCCACTTT. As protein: CASSTRDRGNSPLHF.

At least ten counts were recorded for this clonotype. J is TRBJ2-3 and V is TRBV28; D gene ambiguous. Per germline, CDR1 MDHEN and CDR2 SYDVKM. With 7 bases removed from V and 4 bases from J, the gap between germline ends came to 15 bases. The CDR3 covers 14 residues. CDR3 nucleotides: TGTGCCAGCACGTCGCCACTTACTTCAGATACGCAGTATTTT. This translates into CASTSPLTSDTQYF.

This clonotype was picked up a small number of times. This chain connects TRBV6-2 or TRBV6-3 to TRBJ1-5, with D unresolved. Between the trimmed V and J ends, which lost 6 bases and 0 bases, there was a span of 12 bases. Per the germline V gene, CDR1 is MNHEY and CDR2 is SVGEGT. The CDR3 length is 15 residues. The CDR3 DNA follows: TGTGCCAGCAGCCCCCGACGAGATAGCAATCAGCCCCAGCATTTT. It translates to CASSPRRDSNQPQHF.

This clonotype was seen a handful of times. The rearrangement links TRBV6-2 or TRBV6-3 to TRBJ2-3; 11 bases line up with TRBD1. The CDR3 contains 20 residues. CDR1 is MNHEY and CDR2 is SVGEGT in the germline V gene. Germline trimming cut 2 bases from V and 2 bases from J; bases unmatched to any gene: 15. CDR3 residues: CASSYPARTGGAPFTDTQYF. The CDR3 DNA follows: TGTGCCAGCAGTTACCCCGCAAGGACAGGGGGCGCCCCTTTCACAGATACGCAGTATTTT.

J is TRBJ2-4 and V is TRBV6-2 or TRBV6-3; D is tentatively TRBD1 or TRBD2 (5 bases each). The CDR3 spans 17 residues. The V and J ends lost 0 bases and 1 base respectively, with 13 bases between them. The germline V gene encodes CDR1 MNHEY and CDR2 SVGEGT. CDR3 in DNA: TGTGCCAGCAGTTACTCGGGACCGCTCGCTGCCAAAAACATTCAGTACTTC. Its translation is CASSYSGPLAAKNIQYF.

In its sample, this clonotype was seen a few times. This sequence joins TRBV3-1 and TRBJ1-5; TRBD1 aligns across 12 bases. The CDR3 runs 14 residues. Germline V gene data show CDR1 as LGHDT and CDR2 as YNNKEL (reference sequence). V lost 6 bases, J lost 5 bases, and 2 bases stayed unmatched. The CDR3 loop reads CASRGQGAHQPQHF. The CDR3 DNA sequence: TGTGCCAGCAGGGGACAGGGGGCACATCAGCCCCAGCATTTT. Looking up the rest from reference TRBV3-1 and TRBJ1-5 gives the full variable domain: DTAVSQTPKYLVTQMGNDKSIKCEQNLGHDTMYWYKQDSKKFLKIMFSYNNKELIINETVPNRFSPKSPDKAHLNLHINSLELGDSAVYFCASRGQGAHQPQHFGDGTRLSIL.

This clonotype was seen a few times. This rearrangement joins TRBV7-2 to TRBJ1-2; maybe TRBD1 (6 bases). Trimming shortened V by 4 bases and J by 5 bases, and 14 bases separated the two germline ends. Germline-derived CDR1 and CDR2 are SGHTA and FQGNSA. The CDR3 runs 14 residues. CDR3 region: CASSSGTLPYGYTF. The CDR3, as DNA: TGTGCCAGCAGCTCCGGGACACTTCCGTATGGCTACACCTTC.

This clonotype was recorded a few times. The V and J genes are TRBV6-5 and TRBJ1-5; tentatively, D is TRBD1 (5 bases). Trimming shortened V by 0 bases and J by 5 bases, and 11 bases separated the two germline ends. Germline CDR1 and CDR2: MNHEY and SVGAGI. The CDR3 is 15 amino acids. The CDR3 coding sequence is TGTGCCAGCAGTTACTCCCCGGGGGAGGATCAGCCCCAGCATTTT. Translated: CASSYSPGEDQPQHF.

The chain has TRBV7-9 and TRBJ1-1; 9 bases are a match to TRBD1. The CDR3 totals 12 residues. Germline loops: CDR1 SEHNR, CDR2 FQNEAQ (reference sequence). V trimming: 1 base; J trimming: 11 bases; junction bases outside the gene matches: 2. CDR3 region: CASSLGDRVAFF. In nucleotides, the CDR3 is TGTGCCAGCAGCTTAGGGGACAGGGTGGCTTTCTTT.

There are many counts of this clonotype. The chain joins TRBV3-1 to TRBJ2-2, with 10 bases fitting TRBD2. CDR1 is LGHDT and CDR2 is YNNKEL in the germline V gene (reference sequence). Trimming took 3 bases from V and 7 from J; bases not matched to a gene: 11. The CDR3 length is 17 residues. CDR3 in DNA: TGTGCCAGCAGCCACAGTGGGACTAGCGTAGGGGACGGGGAGCTGTTTTTT. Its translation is CASSHSGTSVGDGELFF.

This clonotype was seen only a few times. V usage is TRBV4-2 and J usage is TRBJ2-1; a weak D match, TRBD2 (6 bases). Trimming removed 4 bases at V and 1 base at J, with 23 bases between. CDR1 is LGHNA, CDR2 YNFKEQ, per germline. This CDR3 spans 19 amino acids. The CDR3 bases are TGTGCCAGCAGCCGCGTCGCCGGGAGTGAGTGGGGTTCCTACAATGAGCAGTTCTTC. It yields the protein CASSRVAGSEWGSYNEQFF.